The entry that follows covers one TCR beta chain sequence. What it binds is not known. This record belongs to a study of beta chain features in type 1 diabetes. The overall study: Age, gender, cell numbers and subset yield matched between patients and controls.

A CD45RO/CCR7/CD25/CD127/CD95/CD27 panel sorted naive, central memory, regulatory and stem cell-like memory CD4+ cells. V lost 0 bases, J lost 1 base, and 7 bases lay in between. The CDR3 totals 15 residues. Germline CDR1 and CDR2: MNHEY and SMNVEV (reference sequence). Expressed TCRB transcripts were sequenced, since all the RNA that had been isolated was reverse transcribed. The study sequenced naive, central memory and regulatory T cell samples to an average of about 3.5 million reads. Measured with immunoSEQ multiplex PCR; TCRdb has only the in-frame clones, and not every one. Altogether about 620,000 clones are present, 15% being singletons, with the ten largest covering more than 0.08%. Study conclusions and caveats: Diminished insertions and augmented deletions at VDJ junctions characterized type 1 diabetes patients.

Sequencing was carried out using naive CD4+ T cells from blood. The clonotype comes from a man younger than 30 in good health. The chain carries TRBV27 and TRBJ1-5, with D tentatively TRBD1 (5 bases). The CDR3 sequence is CASSLSWGSNQPQHF. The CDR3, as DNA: TGTGCCAGCAGTTTATCTTGGGGGAGCAATCAGCCCCAGCATTTT.